The rows below give T cell receptor beta chains drawn from one sample of a study of cytomegalovirus exposure and HLA in healthy donors. TCRdb keeps only in-frame clones here, not all; method: immunoSEQ multiplex PCR. Altogether under 250,000 clones are present, roughly three quarters being singletons, with the ten largest covering less than 2%. Sample: PBMCs. The receptors were gathered from a man aged 50-60 years in good health and CMV-seronegative. Both conserved end residues are part of each CDR3. The order of the fields is V gene, clone size, J gene, D gene, CDR3 protein, CDR3 DNA. A D gene is named only where the DNA matches it firmly. Expanded clones get a size class; other rows say once, few or many, or leave the size out.

>TRBV2|NA|TRBJ2-7|TRBD1
CASSEKGTGLYEQYF
TGTGCCAGCAGTGAAAAGGGGACAGGTCTTTACGAGCAGTACTTC
>TRBV27|few|TRBJ2-1|TRBD1
CATTGTGNYNEQFF
TGTGCCACCACCGGGACAGGGAACTACAATGAGCAGTTCTTC
>TRBV29-1|NA|TRBJ2-7|TRBD2
CSVATSGRNEQYF
TGCAGCGTTGCCACTAGCGGGAGAAACGAGCAGTACTTC
>TRBV19|NA|TRBJ1-4|TRBD1
CASLGQPNEKLFF
TGTGCCAGCCTGGGACAGCCTAATGAAAAACTGTTTTTT
>TRBV28|NA|TRBJ2-1|TRBD1
CAIEGQPMNEQFF
TGTGCCATCGAGGGACAGCCCATGAATGAGCAGTTCTTC
>TRBV7-8|NA|TRBJ2-3|TRBD2
CASSLPSSGTLTDTQYF
TGTGCCAGCAGCTTACCCTCCAGCGGGACCCTCACAGATACGCAGTATTTT
>TRBV5-5|NA|TRBJ1-4|NA
CASSPLGSGNEKLFF
TGTGCCAGCAGCCCCCTAGGCAGTGGGAATGAAAAACTGTTTTTT
>TRBV28|NA|TRBJ2-2|TRBD2
CASRPGLAGVGELFF
TGTGCCAGCAGACCCGGACTAGCGGGAGTGGGGGAGCTGTTTTTT
>TRBV27|once|TRBJ1-1|TRBD1
CASSLGDRGTEAFF
TGTGCCAGCAGTTTAGGAGACAGGGGCACTGAAGCTTTCTTT
>TRBV9|NA|TRBJ2-3|NA
CASSVAADTQYF
TGTGCCAGCAGCGTAGCGGCAGATACGCAGTATTTT
>TRBV27|once|TRBJ2-7|TRBD1
CASRGQGSYEQYF
TGTGCCAGCAGGGGACAGGGCTCCTACGAGCAGTACTTC
>TRBV18|few|TRBJ2-1|TRBD2
CASSTSVDNEQFF
TGTGCCAGCTCTACTAGCGTAGACAATGAGCAGTTCTTC
>TRBV7-8|NA|TRBJ1-5|TRBD1
CASSLPRGGTGGAGRNQPQHF
TGTGCCAGCAGCCTCCCCCGGGGCGGGACAGGGGGCGCGGGTCGCAATCAGCCCCAGCATTTT
>TRBV28|NA|TRBJ1-4|NA
CASSYPAGSRDFREKLFF
TGTGCCAGCAGTTATCCTGCCGGATCCAGGGATTTTCGCGAAAAACTGTTTTTT
>TRBV5-1|NA|TRBJ1-1|TRBD1
CASNMGQGSTEAFF
TGCGCCAGCAACATGGGACAGGGCAGCACTGAAGCTTTCTTT
>TRBV9|NA|TRBJ2-1|TRBD2
CASSVGQRGDRSSYNEQFF
TGTGCCAGCAGCGTAGGTCAACGGGGGGACCGTAGCTCCTACAATGAGCAGTTCTTC
>TRBV11-2|NA|TRBJ1-1|NA
CASLFTGSSEAFF
TGTGCCAGCCTCTTCACAGGGTCCTCTGAAGCTTTCTTT
>TRBV11-2|NA|TRBJ2-7|TRBD1
CASSSQLGTGKGRAYEQYF
TGTGCCAGCAGCTCCCAACTGGGGACAGGAAAAGGTCGAGCCTACGAGCAGTACTTC
>TRBV7-9|NA|TRBJ2-2|NA
CASRGEGANTGELFF
TGTGCCAGCAGGGGTGAGGGAGCTAACACCGGGGAGCTGTTTTTT
>TRBV6-6|NA|TRBJ1-2|NA
CASSSGRSYGYTF
TGTGCCAGCAGTTCTGGCAGAAGCTATGGCTACACCTTC
>TRBV7-3|NA|TRBJ2-2|TRBD1
CASSSRQGSAGELFF
TGTGCCAGCAGCTCGAGACAGGGGAGTGCCGGGGAGCTGTTTTTT
>TRBV5-5|NA|TRBJ2-7|NA
CASSLGARLYEQYF
TGTGCCAGCAGCTTGGGAGCGAGACTATACGAGCAGTACTTC
>TRBV2|once|TRBJ1-2|NA
CASSPDAAWGYTF
TGTGCCAGCAGCCCAGACGCGGCTTGGGGCTACACCTTC
>TRBV7-9|NA|TRBJ2-1|TRBD2
CASSLGGSSEQFF
TGTGCCAGCAGCTTGGGAGGGTCCAGTGAGCAGTTCTTC
>TRBV5-4|NA|TRBJ1-1|NA
CASSTWGHTEAFF
TGTGCCAGCAGCACATGGGGGCACACTGAAGCTTTCTTT
>TRBV6-1|NA|TRBJ2-2|NA
CASTAGADTGELFF
TGTGCCAGCACGGCAGGGGCGGACACCGGGGAGCTGTTTTTT
>TRBV6-5|few|TRBJ1-5|TRBD1
CASSYGTGGNQPQHF
TGTGCCAGCAGTTACGGGACAGGGGGCAATCAGCCCCAGCATTTT
>TRBV5-1|NA|TRBJ2-7|NA
CASSSRGGSYEQYF
TGCGCCAGCAGCTCGAGGGGAGGAAGCTACGAGCAGTACTTC
>TRBV7-3|few|TRBJ2-2|TRBD2
CASSSGGANTGELFF
TGTGCCAGCAGCTCGGGGGGGGCGAACACCGGGGAGCTGTTTTTT
>TRBV6-5|NA|TRBJ1-4|NA
CASSPEGPPNEKLFF
TGTGCCAGCAGCCCCGAGGGCCCCCCAAATGAAAAACTGTTTTTT
>TRBV5-1|NA|TRBJ2-3|NA
CASRLTSFRGDTQYF
TGCGCCAGCAGACTAACTAGTTTTCGGGGAGATACGCAGTATTTT
>TRBV7-8|NA|TRBJ2-6|TRBD1
CASSLRGQGLLSGANVLTF
TGTGCCAGCAGCTTACGGGGACAGGGGCTCCTCTCTGGGGCCAACGTCCTGACTTTC
>TRBV2|NA|TRBJ2-7|TRBD1
CASSEQGGPSYEQYF
TGTGCCAGCAGTGAACAAGGGGGCCCTTCCTACGAGCAGTACTTC
>TRBV2|NA|TRBJ2-2|TRBD2
CASSDRGRAGTGELFF
TGTGCCAGCAGCGATAGAGGGAGGGCGGGGACCGGGGAGCTGTTTTTT
>TRBV19|NA|TRBJ1-5|NA
CASSIRAGRDQPQHF
TGTGCCAGTAGTATAAGGGCAGGGAGGGATCAGCCCCAGCATTTT
>TRBV9|NA|TRBJ2-5|NA
CASSSPLRQGGETQYF
TGTGCCAGCAGCTCCCCCCTCCGGCAGGGAGGCGAGACCCAGTACTTC
>TRBV5-1|NA|TRBJ2-3|NA
CASSSSPGSTDTQYF
TGCGCCAGCAGCTCCTCTCCAGGGAGCACAGATACGCAGTATTTT
>TRBV9|NA|TRBJ2-2|TRBD2
CASSQTSGTGGELFF
TGTGCCAGCAGCCAAACTAGCGGGACGGGCGGGGAGCTGTTTTTT
>TRBV5-1|NA|TRBJ1-6|NA
CASSLAGATYNSPLHF
TGCGCCAGCAGCTTGGCAGGGGCCACCTATAATTCACCCCTCCACTTT
>TRBV2|few|TRBJ2-7|TRBD2
CASSPPSGTPPLYEQYF
TGTGCCAGCAGCCCCCCTAGCGGGACCCCACCCCTCTACGAGCAGTACTTC
>TRBV6-5|once|TRBJ2-7|TRBD1
CASSNTGTEYF
TGTGCCAGCAGTAATACCGGGACAGAGTACTTC
>TRBV12-5|NA|TRBJ1-2|NA
CASGTFRGGNYTF
TGTGCTAGTGGTACCTTCCGGGGGGGAAACTACACCTTC
>TRBV30|NA|TRBJ2-7|TRBD2
CAWRNSGEYEQYF
TGTGCCTGGAGGAATAGCGGGGAATACGAGCAGTACTTC
>TRBV27|once|TRBJ2-1|TRBD2
CASSAGLASYNEQFF
TGTGCCAGCAGTGCGGGACTAGCGTCCTACAATGAGCAGTTCTTC